A single sample gave rise to the 18 T cell receptor beta chains below, sequenced in a study of radiotherapy plus CTLA-4 blockade in lung cancer. Profiling relied on immunoSEQ multiplex PCR, and the TCRdb table lists in-frame clones only, not all of them. The repertoire includes 65,000 to 95,000 clones, around 87% of them detected once, and less than 45% sits in the top ten. The sample consisted of peripheral blood, taken from a patient treated with radiotherapy plus ipilimumab. Receptor source: a human donor with non-small cell lung cancer that progressed on radiotherapy plus ipilimumab.

The genes are TRBV27 and TRBJ1-4; 10 bases map to TRBD1. Trimming removed 5 bases from V and 1 base from J; junction bases left unmatched: 4. This CDR3 has 16 residues. Germline values: CDR1 MNHEY, CDR2 SMNVEV (reference sequence). The CDR3 DNA reads as TGTGCCAGCAGTCCCGGACAGGGGGAAACTAATGAAAAACTGTTTTTT. Translation: CASSPGQGETNEKLFF.

This chain uses TRBV7-9 with TRBJ2-1, with D unclear. V lost 5 bases and J 6 bases, leaving 8 bases between the germline ends. The CDR3 length is 12 residues. Germline CDR1 reads SEHNR; CDR2 reads FQNEAQ (reference sequence). In DNA, the CDR3 is TGTGCCAGCAGCCGGTTTTCCAATGAGCAGTTCTTC. Its translation: CASSRFSNEQFF.

The genes are TRBV28 and TRBJ1-5; unclear D gene. Deletions cut 8 bases from V and 7 bases from J, with 18 bases between. CDR1 and CDR2 from the germline V gene are MDHEN and SYDVKM. The length of the CDR3 is 14 residues. This CDR3 is CASHLAGRPQPQHF. The CDR3 nucleotides read TGTGCCAGCCACCTAGCGGGGAGACCCCAGCCCCAGCATTTT.

This chain joins TRBV2 and TRBJ2-1; D is unclear. CDR1 and CDR2 (germline): SNHLY, FYNNEI. The germline V and J ends were trimmed by 4 bases and 6 bases, with 4 bases remaining between them. This CDR3 has 11 residues. The CDR3 coding sequence is TGTGCCAGCAGTGGGTTCAATGAGCAGTTCTTC. This translates into CASSGFNEQFF.

On this clone: Additional DNA sequences in this sample encode the identical CDR3. V gene TRBV6-1 combines with J gene TRBJ1-5; unclear D gene. Per germline, CDR1 MNHNS and CDR2 SASEGT. The CDR3 is made up of 13 amino acids. The germline V and J ends were trimmed by 3 bases and 3 bases, with 6 bases remaining between them. The CDR3 sequence is CASSEGNNQPQHF. The DNA for the CDR3 is TGTGCCAGCAGTGAGGGTAACAATCAGCCCCAGCATTTT.

This CDR3 reads CASSSKNSVGYGYTF. CDR3 coding DNA: TGTGCCAGCAGCTCGAAGAATTCAGTGGGTTATGGCTACACCTTC. The chain uses TRBV7-9 and TRBJ1-2, with no clear D. Trimming stripped 4 bases from V and 5 bases from J, with 17 bases between. CDR3 length: 15 amino acids. CDR1 and CDR2 from the germline V gene are SEHNR and FQNEAQ (reference sequence).

The chain links TRBV6-5 to TRBJ1-4, with D uncertain. The germline gives CDR1 MNHEY, CDR2 SVGAGI. The germline V and J ends were trimmed by 6 bases and 7 bases, with 12 bases remaining between them. CDR3 length equals 13 residues. The CDR3 DNA reads TGTGCCAGCAGGGCGGGGTTCGGTGAAAAACTGTTTTTT. As protein: CASRAGFGEKLFF.

The V and J genes are TRBV28 and TRBJ2-1; D possibly matches TRBD1 or TRBD2 (5 bases each). CDR1 is MDHEN and CDR2 is SYDVKM in the germline V gene. V gave up 5 bases and J gave up 3 bases, with 17 bases separating them. This CDR3 contains 16 residues. This CDR3 reads CASSPPRDRVYNEQFF. DNA for the CDR3: TGTGCCAGCAGTCCACCCCGGGACCGCGTCTACAATGAGCAGTTCTTC. The whole variable domain, filled in from reference TRBV28 and TRBJ2-1, reads DVKVTQSSRYLVKRTGEKVFLECVQDMDHENMFWYRQDPGLGLRLIYFSYDVKMKEKGDIPEGYSVSREKKERFSLILESASTNQTSMYLCASSPPRDRVYNEQFFGPGTRLTVL.

This rearrangement joins TRBV20-1 to TRBJ2-7, with no clear D. The V and J ends lost 8 bases and 3 bases respectively, with 11 bases between them. The CDR3 covers 11 residues. Germline CDR1 reads DFQATT; CDR2 reads SNEGSKA (reference sequence). CDR3 nucleotides: TGCAGTTCAAACAGTGGCTACGAGCAGTACTTC. Residues: CSSNSGYEQYF.

This clone was counted a single time. This chain joins TRBV4-1 and TRBJ2-7; D may match TRBD1 or TRBD2 (6 bases each). The CDR3 length is 12 residues. The germline CDR1 and CDR2 sequences are MGHRA and YSYEKL. V was pared by 3 bases and J by 10 bases, with 13 bases between. The CDR3, as DNA: TGCGCCAGCAGCCATACGGGGGCGTTACAGTACTTC. This sequence encodes CASSHTGALQYF.

The rearrangement uses TRBV6-5 and TRBJ1-1; D possibly corresponds to TRBD1 (6 bases). The CDR3 covers 15 residues. The V end lost 4 bases, the J end lost 0 bases, and 12 bases lay between the germline ends. The germline V gene has CDR1 MNHEY and CDR2 SVGAGI. CDR3 nucleotide sequence: TGTGCCAGCAGTTTCTACAGGGCTTTGAACACTGAAGCTTTCTTT. Translated, it gives CASSFYRALNTEAFF.

The chain uses TRBV4-1 and TRBJ2-7, with D possibly being TRBD2 (5 bases). This CDR3 spans 15 amino acids. CDR1 and CDR2 from the germline V gene are MGHRA and YSYEKL. Trimming shortened V by 4 bases and J by 5 bases, and 18 bases separated the two germline ends. As DNA, the CDR3 is TGCGCCAGCAGCCCAAGCGGCAGCGGTCGGGACGAGCAGTACGTC. Its protein product is CASSPSGSGRDEQYV.

The genes are TRBV28 and TRBJ1-2, with a weak D call TRBD1 (5 bases). CDR1 is MDHEN and CDR2 is SYDVKM in the germline V gene. V was cut by 8 bases and J by 6 bases, with 13 bases left in between. CDR3 length: 12 amino acids. DNA of the CDR3: TGTGCCAGCGGCCACGGGGGGGATGGCTACACCTTC. This translates into CASGHGGDGYTF.

This sequence joins TRBV6-5 and TRBJ2-1, with no clear D. CDR1 and CDR2 from the germline V gene are MNHEY and SVGAGI. The CDR3 has 16 amino acids. With 0 bases removed from V and 2 bases from J, the gap between germline ends came to 11 bases. DNA for the CDR3: TGTGCCAGCAGTTACTCGATCGGTTATACCTACAATGAGCAGTTCTTC. It is translated as CASSYSIGYTYNEQFF.

The V call is TRBV6-5, the J call TRBJ2-5; D is unclear. Trimming stripped 6 bases from V and 3 bases from J, with 17 bases between. Germline CDR1 MNHEY, CDR2 SVGAGI. The CDR3 totals 15 residues. Here the CDR3 reads CASRSQESYEETQYF. The CDR3 DNA follows: TGTGCCAGCAGGTCTCAGGAGAGTTATGAAGAGACCCAGTACTTC.

The gene calls are TRBV2 and TRBJ2-3, with D tentatively TRBD2 (5 bases). Per the germline V gene, CDR1 is SNHLY and CDR2 is FYNNEI. This CDR3 is built from 15 residues. Trimming cost V 8 bases and J 2 bases, with 17 bases left between them. CDR3 sequence reads: CASQRTPGYTDTQYF. The CDR3 DNA follows: TGTGCCAGCCAAAGGACCCCGGGATACACAGATACGCAGTATTTT.

The rearrangement links TRBV2 to TRBJ2-3; TRBD2 agrees at 9 bases. The CDR3 sequence is 14 residues long. J was trimmed by 5 bases and V by 1 base; bases with no gene match: 1. The germline V gene has CDR1 SNHLY and CDR2 FYNNEI. CDR3 sequence: CASSEGSGRDTQYF. The DNA for the CDR3 is TGTGCCAGCAGTGAAGGTAGCGGGAGAGATACGCAGTATTTT. Combining the CDR3 with reference TRBV2 and TRBJ2-3 gives the whole variable domain EPEVTQTPSHQVTQMGQEVILRCVPISNHLYFYWYRQILGQKVEFLVSFYNNEISEKSEIFDDQFSVERPDGSNFTLKIRSTKLEDSAMYFCASSEGSGRDTQYFGPGTRLTVL.

The chain uses TRBV6-5 and TRBJ2-3; 8 nucleotides agree with TRBD2. Germline lookup yields CDR1 MNHEY and CDR2 SVGAGI. Trimming at V came to 6 bases and at J to 2 bases, leaving 7 bases not matched to a gene. The CDR3 is 15 amino acids. The CDR3 region is CASRRSGTLTDTQYF. CDR3 sequence (DNA): TGTGCCAGCAGGCGTAGCGGGACCCTCACAGATACGCAGTATTTT.